The rows below give T cell receptor beta chains drawn from one sample of a study of blood T cell repertoires in COVID-19. The table came from immunoSEQ multiplex PCR; TCRdb's copy has only in-frame clones and leaves some out. The data contain about 210,000 clones, approximately 84% of them singletons. The sample consisted of peripheral blood. The source is a woman of 80 years or more with COVID-19, enrolled during active disease. Both conserved end residues are part of each CDR3. D genes are given only for firm matches. Where a row states a size, it is once, few, many or the class of an expanded clone; other rows omit it.

abundance: .; j_gene: TRBJ1-1; len: 14; d_gene: .; v_gene: TRBV19; CDR3aa: CASSIGQLGTEAFF; CDR3nt: TGTGCCAGTAGTATAGGACAGTTGGGCACTGAAGCTTTCTTT
abundance: .; j_gene: TRBJ2-3; len: 16; d_gene: .; v_gene: TRBV5-1; CDR3aa: CASSLVATGGADTQYF; CDR3nt: TGCGCCAGCAGCTTAGTTGCGACGGGTGGAGCAGATACGCAGTATTTT
abundance: .; j_gene: TRBJ2-1; len: 15; d_gene: .; v_gene: TRBV5-4; CDR3aa: CASSTGGGAYNEQFF; CDR3nt: TGTGCCAGCAGCACCGGGGGTGGCGCCTACAATGAGCAGTTCTTC
abundance: .; j_gene: TRBJ1-3; len: 18; d_gene: .; v_gene: TRBV3-1/TRBV3-2; CDR3aa: CASSQNSRPGLQGNTIYF; CDR3nt: TGTGCCAGCAGCCAAAATTCAAGGCCCGGACTCCAAGGAAACACCATATATTTT
abundance: .; j_gene: TRBJ1-6; len: 18; d_gene: TRBD1; v_gene: TRBV6-1; CDR3aa: CASSVGQGSGTYNSPLHF; CDR3nt: TGTGCCAGCAGTGTTGGACAGGGGTCTGGCACCTATAATTCACCCCTCCACTTT
abundance: .; j_gene: TRBJ2-1; len: 15; d_gene: TRBD2; v_gene: TRBV5-4; CDR3aa: CASSPSGGSYNEQFF; CDR3nt: TGTGCCAGCAGCCCAAGCGGGGGCTCCTACAATGAGCAGTTCTTC
abundance: .; j_gene: TRBJ2-1; len: 16; d_gene: TRBD2; v_gene: TRBV5-1; CDR3aa: CASSLAPPGTTNEQFF; CDR3nt: TGCGCCAGCAGCTTGGCTCCCCCCGGGACTACAAATGAGCAGTTCTTC
abundance: .; j_gene: TRBJ1-4; len: 15; d_gene: .; v_gene: TRBV6-5; CDR3aa: CASSQRGHTNEKLFF; CDR3nt: TGTGCCAGCAGCCAAAGGGGACACACTAATGAAAAACTGTTTTTT
abundance: .; j_gene: TRBJ2-1; len: 16; d_gene: .; v_gene: TRBV7-6; CDR3aa: CASSYLGSSGYNEQFF; CDR3nt: TGTGCCAGCAGCTACTTAGGTAGTAGCGGTTACAATGAGCAGTTCTTC
abundance: many; j_gene: TRBJ1-6; len: 17; d_gene: .; v_gene: TRBV4-1; CDR3aa: CASSPLYRESYNSPLHF; CDR3nt: TGCGCCAGCAGCCCCCTCTACAGGGAATCCTATAATTCACCCCTCCACTTT
abundance: .; j_gene: TRBJ2-1; len: 17; d_gene: TRBD2; v_gene: TRBV3-1/TRBV3-2; CDR3aa: CASSPLAGSGSYNEQFF; CDR3nt: TGTGCCAGCAGCCCACTAGCGGGCTCCGGCTCCTACAATGAGCAGTTCTTC
abundance: .; j_gene: TRBJ1-2; len: 15; d_gene: TRBD1; v_gene: TRBV2; CDR3aa: CASSYTGTGNYGYTF; CDR3nt: TGTGCCAGCAGTTATACCGGGACAGGGAACTATGGCTACACCTTC
abundance: .; j_gene: TRBJ1-2; len: 11; d_gene: .; v_gene: TRBV24-1; CDR3aa: CATSDQYGYTF; CDR3nt: TGTGCCACCAGTGATCAATATGGCTACACCTTC
abundance: .; j_gene: TRBJ1-2; len: 14; d_gene: TRBD1; v_gene: TRBV9; CDR3aa: CASSVALWDRGYTF; CDR3nt: TGTGCCAGCAGCGTAGCTCTGTGGGACAGAGGCTACACCTTC
abundance: .; j_gene: TRBJ1-2; len: 18; d_gene: .; v_gene: TRBV1; CDR3aa: CTSSRSYRDRTVFYGYTF; CDR3nt: TGCACCAGCAGCCGTTCTTATCGGGACAGGACTGTATTCTATGGCTACACCTTC
abundance: few; j_gene: TRBJ1-2; len: 15; d_gene: .; v_gene: TRBV10-3; CDR3aa: CAISESGGREDGYTF; CDR3nt: TGTGCCATCAGTGAATCCGGGGGCCGGGAGGATGGCTACACCTTC
abundance: .; j_gene: TRBJ2-3; len: 17; d_gene: TRBD1; v_gene: TRBV19; CDR3aa: CASSPTTGAKGTDTQYF; CDR3nt: TGTGCCAGTAGTCCTACAACAGGGGCGAAGGGCACAGATACGCAGTATTTT